The entry below describes one T cell receptor (beta chain). No antigen is known for it. Per-nucleotide qualities are absent, and no much larger clonotype sits a single base away. The data were obtained in a study of cytomegalovirus exposure and HLA in healthy donors (dated by TCRdb to 2017 to 2019). At the level of the whole study: In an earlier analysis of about 560 of the donors, around 290 Gb of sequence data and 90 million to 130 million unique TCR beta sequences from about 190 million T cells were reported. An early release that covered 500 to 800 HLA-typed donors contained approximately 300 gigabases of sequencing data and roughly 84 million unique TCR sequences. A later genetic analysis took genome-wide SNP genotypes for about three fifths of the 666 donors and used that subset as a discovery cohort. The genetic ancestry cluster associated with self-reported Caucasian donors included about four fifths of the approximately 430 genotyped donors. High-throughput TCR immunosequencing, statistical association of individual TCRs with disease status, and machine learning were combined to predict cytomegalovirus infection status. HLA typing included class I and class II loci at four-digit resolution. Rather than using new phenotypic data, the later analysis identified candidate immune exposures from TCR beta sequences and from how often those sequences occurred across donors. Using immunosequencing, the study profiled T cell repertoires from roughly 650 subjects and related those repertoires to cytomegalovirus serostatus. A handful of DR-DQ haplotypes were handled as single units for association and clustering because linkage in the cohort was strong. Donor age, sex, ethnicity and CMV serostatus were collected together with the repertoire data. The study aimed to test whether cataloging public T cell receptors could reveal signatures of past pathogen exposure. A separate validation cohort of 100 to 150 different subjects was used in addition to the approximately 700-subject first cohort. Typing coverage varied by locus: roughly 629-630 donors for A, B, C, DRB1 and DQB1; approximately 520 for DQA1; 606 for DPA1; approximately 490 for DPB1. Every repertoire in the discovery cohort had been generated on one and the same sequencing platform. A later analysis re-analyzed previously published TCR beta repertoires from 666 donors and added high-resolution HLA genotyping to study TCR occurrence patterns. On average, 235,054 unique TCR beta nucleotide sequences were sequenced per donor among a few hundred genotyped donors of the cohort, with 15% to 20% of those sequences being non-productive. To decide whether each TCR beta V gene segment behaved as functional or pseudogenic, an earlier analysis of some 540 of the donors relied on high-throughput TCR beta sequencing. The full study reports these points: A further reported finding was that TCR beta sequences accurately predicted the HLA-A and HLA-B alleles for most subjects in the first cohort. The cohort was sequenced for TCR beta chains only, and without alpha or paired-chain data the features that could be detected were limited. A later analysis associated around 16,000 TCR beta sequences with specific HLA alleles at a false discovery rate of 0.05. In a later analysis, most CMV-associated TCR beta chains were found to appear HLA-restricted, with HLA associations seemingly driven largely by CMV exposure. The authors suggested that the approach could potentially be generalized to other disease states and immunological phenotypes. V-gene and J-gene trimming of TCR beta chains was associated with a missense DCLRE1C variant in a later genetic analysis, and the association was replicated in an independent cohort. In an earlier analysis of 500 to 650 of the donors, most TCR beta V segments appeared in productive rearrangements about 87% or about 30% of the time, broadly matching IMGT annotations. Because HLA typing was unavailable for some donors at each locus, only the typed subset was used in association tests. A cluster of highly shared sequence variants was judged likely to be a technical artifact of the sequencing pipeline. Three of the identified cytomegalovirus-associated TCR beta chains were confirmed in vitro to be specific for cytomegalovirus antigens. Presence/absence analyses assumed roughly uniform sequencing depth across donors, an assumption that may not hold. Compared with equally common non-associated chains, HLA-associated TCR beta chains in a later analysis were more clonally expanded and had lower generation probabilities. Compared with the approximately 700-donor mean, donors in an Asian-associated ancestry cluster had fewer N-insertions in productive TCRs, according to a later genetic analysis. A later analysis found that TCR association rates varied across HLA loci, with DRB1 alleles showing the most associated TCRs and HLA-C alleles the fewest. Correlated functional status among segregating V segments might reflect linkage disequilibrium, but an unknown experimental factor could not be ruled out. The study listed 150 to 200 TCR beta chains as associated with cytomegalovirus. For the cohort, immune exposure information was limited to CMV serostatus. When HLA alleles, especially DR and DQ, strongly co-occurred, attributing TCR associations to individual alleles was difficult. According to a later analysis, parvovirus B19, influenza, CMV and Epstein-Barr virus appeared linked to several top co-occurrence clusters. Because counts were too low, roughly 18 rarely observed V segments, including chromosome 9 orphons, were left out of the earlier analysis of over 550 of the donors. Cytomegalovirus status was reported to be diagnosed by the classifier with high specificity and sensitivity in both the original and validation cohorts. While some public TCRs were present in many individuals, most TCR sequences turned up only very rarely across donors.

The cohort consisted of 600 to 750 healthy bone marrow donors. At the time of sampling, every cohort member was nominally healthy, though immune exposures that went unrecorded were likely present. The donor was CMV seropositive and belonged to the group of 250 to 300 seropositive cohort members. Each donor provided a peripheral blood sample, and peripheral blood mononuclear cells were used for TCR beta sequencing. The Qiagen DNeasy Blood Extraction Kit was used to extract genomic DNA from the blood cell samples. Libraries were constructed by the immunoSEQ multiplex PCR assay. A mixture of 60 forward primers for TCR Vbeta segments and 13 reverse primers for TCR Jbeta segments was used in the multiplex PCR. The CDR3 region of rearranged TCR beta genes was amplified from genomic DNA by a multiplex PCR assay. Amplified TCR beta libraries were sequenced as 87-base-pair reads on the Illumina HiSeq System. Concerning the study's data processing: In a later analysis, roughly 80 million unique TCR beta chains were counted across the 650 to 700 repertoires, and roughly 11 million of these chains were shared by at least two donors. To remove PCR and sequencing errors, raw reads were error-corrected and collapsed into unique sequences using a nearest-neighbor algorithm that merged closely related sequences. CDR3 sequences were aligned to IMGT reference sequences to assign V, D and J gene segments. For a sequence to be retained, a match of at least six nucleotides was required to both a V gene segment and a J gene segment. A rearrangement counted as productive if the CDR3 had no stop codons and remained in frame with V and J, and every other rearrangement counted as non-productive. Following IMGT convention, CDR3 was defined as the stretch from the second conserved V-encoded cysteine to the conserved J-encoded phenylalanine. The earlier analysis of some 600 of the donors excluded sequences that lacked an unambiguous match to a single V gene segment. In an earlier analysis of several hundred of the donors, V segments were called functional above 56.7% productive rearrangements and were called segregating when the between-donor standard deviation exceeded 5%. A statistical classification framework was built for diagnosing cytomegalovirus status from the catalog of TCR beta chain sequences. In a later analysis, TCR nucleotide sequences were compared against IMGT/GENE-DB human TR gene sequences so that V and J genes could be assigned. In a later analysis, CDR3 sequences and most-parsimonious VDJ recombination scenarios were assigned using the TCRdist pipeline. In a later analysis, each TCR beta chain was defined by its CDR3 amino acid sequence together with its V-gene family, and reads lacking a unique V-gene family were excluded. In a later analysis, 550 to 650 highly shared, low-generation-probability nucleotide sequences were removed to address suspected cross-contamination and a sequencing artifact. For each public chain, a later analysis derived a clonal expansion index from normalized ranks of inferred template counts within each repertoire. In a later analysis, generation probabilities were computed using a VDJ recombination model fitted to out-of-frame rearrangements, and the results were checked against IGoR. In a later analysis, TCR-TCR, TCR-HLA and TCR-CMV co-occurrence was scored with hypergeometric tests, and a repertoire-size bias correction was applied to TCR pairs. In a later analysis, false discovery rates were estimated by permuting HLA or CMV assignments 20 times. In a later analysis, co-occurring TCRs were grouped using DBSCAN, with TCRdist sequence similarity added in when clustering inside HLA-allele-positive subsets. Repertoires with fewer than 30,000 or more than 120,000 public chains were left out of co-occurrence clustering, as were about 5 repertoires with anomalous nucleotide sharing. As stored in TCRdb, this immuneACCESS dataset retains in-frame rearrangements with V and J assigned. A fraction of the clones does not appear; measured against another copy, unresolved V genes explain less than half of the discrepancy, and the remainder lacks a known reason. The V and J calls and clone size are taken from that table; D and trimming were inferred from the DNA. The sample includes 150,000 to 180,000 clones, with around 81% observed a single time. The ten most abundant clones make up 5.5% to 6.5% of the sample.

Material for sequencing was PBMCs. The TCR sequence derives from a woman aged 40 to 50 in good health and CMV-seropositive.

CDR3 protein: CASSVRGSSGNEQFF. The nucleotides are TGTGCCAGCAGCGTACGCGGGAGCTCGGGCAATGAGCAGTTCTTC. Recombination connected TRBV9 to TRBJ2-1, and TRBD2 matches 7 of the central bases. V and J are trimmed by 1 base and 6 bases, and the gene matches miss 7 bases of the junction. Including cysteine and phenylalanine, the CDR3 has 15 amino acids. Kept here is only the CDR3 DNA, which spans 45 bases and is read in frame from base 1. CDR1 and CDR2 are read off the germline V gene as SGDLS and YYNGEE. The full variable domain, completed from the reference TRBV9 and TRBJ2-1 proteins outside the CDR3, reads DSGVTQTPKHLITATGQRVTLRCSPRSGDLSVYWYQQSLDQGLQFLIQYYNGEERAKGNILERFSAQQFPDLHSELNLSSLELGDSALYFCASSVRGSSGNEQFFGPGTRLTVL.